This TCR beta chain was documented in a study of blood T cell repertoires in COVID-19. Study in general: There were acute and convalescent COVID-19 samples, and they came from the United States, Italy and Spain. Sources were T cells, B-cell-depleted T cells, or PBMCs; the material itself was cDNA or gDNA.

Per the original methods: From reference gene primer amplification, estimates of nucleated cell counts were derived. The protocol was immunoSEQ multiplex PCR, while the TCRdb copy is restricted to in-frame clones and leaves out a portion. Clone size and the V and J calls come from that table; the DNA yielded D and trimming. The table has 90,000 to 120,000 clones, 88% seen once. The CDR3 spans 16 residues. The V gene's germline CDR1 is MGHRA and CDR2 YSYEKL. V gave up 5 bases and J gave up 8 bases, with 19 bases separating them. Sample: peripheral blood. This receptor was obtained from a human donor in a cohort sampled during active COVID-19. The genes are TRBV4-1 and TRBJ1-6, with D perhaps matching TRBD1 (5 bases). CDR3 sequence (DNA): TGCGCCAGCAGCGAGACGACCGGACAACTTTATTCACCCCTCCACTTT. It codes for CASSETTGQLYSPLHF.